This T cell receptor (beta chain) was sequenced during a study of blood T cell repertoires in COVID-19. Across the whole study: From T cells, B-cell-depleted T cells, or PBMCs came the material, which was cDNA or gDNA.

Authors' data handling: Nucleated cell number was recorded as an estimate derived from reference gene primer amplification. Only in-frame clones appear in the TCRdb table, and some are missing; sequencing was by immunoSEQ multiplex PCR. The DNA gave D and trimming, while V, J and clone size come from that table. The sample includes about 360,000 clones, about 86% seen only once; the top ten take roughly 7.2%. V lost 4 bases and J lost 4, with 17 bases in between. The CDR3 consists of 16 residues. Germline CDR1 and CDR2: MNHEY and SVGAGI. The sequenced sample consisted of peripheral blood. This receptor was taken from a woman aged 60-75 years with COVID-19, enrolled during active disease. This chain uses TRBV6-5 with TRBJ1-3; D may be TRBD1 (6 bases). In DNA form, the CDR3 reads TGTGCCAGCAGTTGGACCCGAGGGGGATCCGGAAACACCATATATTTT. It specifies CASSWTRGGSGNTIYF.